The sequence of this T cell receptor beta chain was determined in a study of cytomegalovirus exposure and HLA in healthy donors. 13 Jbeta primers and 60 Vbeta primers were used for the PCR. Assay used: immunoSEQ multiplex PCR; TCRdb lists only in-frame clones, some missing. The profile shows some 150,000 clones, 82% of them singletons. Looked up from germline, CDR1 is LGHNA and CDR2 is YNFKEQ. After removal of 3 bases from V and 6 bases from J, the junction contained 6 bases not matched to a gene. The CDR3 length is 16 residues. V and J are TRBV4-2 and TRBJ1-6, with 9 bases fitting TRBD1. Sequencing input: PBMCs. The receptor's source is a man between 50 and 59 years old in good health and CMV-seropositive. CDR3: CASSHIQGAANSPLHF. In nucleotides, the CDR3 is TGTGCCAGCAGCCACATACAGGGGGCAGCTAATTCACCCCTCCACTTT.